The clone carrying this T cell receptor (beta chain) was recorded a few times. The antigen remains undetermined. The CDR3 contains 13 residues. The V end lost 5 bases, the J end lost 8 bases, and 15 bases lay between the germline ends. Germline V lookup: CDR1 SEHNR, CDR2 FQNEAQ (reference sequence). Primed by a sample-barcoded 5' primer and a J-beta primer mix, a second PCR proceeded for roughly 7 to 11 cycles. Each CDR3 protein gets one entry after TCRdb re-called the 5' RACE reads with MiXCR. The sample consists of 540,000 or so distinct CDR3 sequences, around half of them appearing once. The data were obtained in a study of blood T cells in healthy people across ages. On the study more broadly: There was about one barcoded beta molecule captured by template switching per two T cells. Broader study findings: Diversity was higher, and naive CD4+ cells more numerous, in long-lived donors than in aged donors. Across the age range, TCR beta diversity per million T cells fell in a roughly linear way.

Sequenced material: blood. The origin of this receptor is an elderly man in good health. The chain employs TRBV7-9 and TRBJ1-2; D uncertain. As DNA, the CDR3 is TGTGCCAGCAGCGGTACAGAGGAGATAGGCTACACCTTC. This translates into CASSGTEEIGYTF.